This T cell receptor (beta chain) was retrieved from a study of T cell responses to AZD1222 COVID-19 vaccine. Broader study findings: Nearly half of spike-specific TCRs reportedly go after variant regions that carry no mutations.

Points on this clone: Its antigen is unidentified.

Method: immunoSEQ multiplex PCR; TCRdb's copy keeps in-frame clones and lacks some. This repertoire shows 150,000 to 200,000 clones, roughly 92% found once; its top ten account for approximately 1.3%. From germline, CDR1 is SGHTA and CDR2 FQGTGA. The V end lost 4 bases, the J end lost 2 bases, and 11 bases lay between the germline ends. The CDR3 runs to 14 residues. Sequencing used peripheral blood, obtained on day 0 of AZD1222 vaccination. The chain employs TRBV7-3 and TRBJ1-1; D is unresolved. This clonotype was sampled from an adult in good health. The CDR3 sequence is CASSSMAGNTEAFF. CDR3 in DNA: TGTGCCAGCAGCTCAATGGCGGGTAACACTGAAGCTTTCTTT.